The 20 T cell receptor beta chains in this list originate from one sample, sequenced in a study of T-cell memory formation after mild COVID-19. From the 5' RACE reads, TCRdb called clonotypes with MiXCR, one entry per CDR3 protein. The sample contains approximately 350,000 distinct CDR3 sequences, over 25% of which appear only once. Sequencing input: PBMCs or a T cell subset sorted from them (not recorded which). Source of these receptors: an adult woman who had mild COVID-19 (a few samples of this study predate the infection). Cell type and time point are not known.

This clonotype was seen only a few times. This chain links TRBV7-8 with TRBJ2-7; 7 positions match TRBD1. CDR1 is SGHVS, CDR2 FQNEAQ, per germline. The V segment lost 1 base and the J segment 3 bases; nucleotides outside the gene matches: 3. The length of the CDR3 is 14 residues. The CDR3 spells CASSLETGNYEQYF. DNA for the CDR3: TGTGCCAGCAGCTTAGAGACAGGGAACTACGAGCAGTACTTC.

A few counts support this clonotype. The genes are TRBV6-2 or TRBV6-3 and TRBJ2-7, with TRBD1 matching 10 bases. The junction had 7 bases not matched to a gene; V was cut back by 5 bases and J by 3 bases. Germline-derived CDR1 and CDR2 are MNHEY and SVGEGT. The CDR3 runs to 15 residues. CDR3 nucleotides: TGTGCCAGCAGTACTCGGACAGGGGGTTTCTACGAGCAGTACTTC. It yields the protein CASSTRTGGFYEQYF.

V usage is TRBV29-1 and J usage is TRBJ1-3, with 8 bases fitting TRBD1. J lost 0 bases, V lost 7 bases, and 5 bases had no gene match. Germline CDR1 reads SQVTM; CDR2 reads ANQGSEA. This CDR3 region has 14 residues. CDR3 amino acids: CSAWDRSSGNTIYF. CDR3 bases: TGCAGCGCTTGGGACAGGAGCTCTGGAAACACCATATATTTT.

The genes are TRBV12-3 or TRBV12-4 and TRBJ2-5; D unresolved. The CDR3 has 14 amino acids. Between the trimmed V and J ends, which lost 5 bases and 4 bases, there was a span of 14 bases. CDR3 in DNA: TGTGCCAGCAGTCCCAGGTACAACGGAGAGACCCAGTACTTC. As protein: CASSPRYNGETQYF.

This clonotype has just a few counts. The genes are TRBV4-1 and TRBJ2-7, with 7 bases lining up with TRBD1. V lost 0 bases, J lost 4 bases, and 18 bases stayed unmatched. Germline values: CDR1 MGHRA, CDR2 YSYEKL. The CDR3 runs to 19 residues. CDR3 nucleotides: TGCGCCAGCAGCCAAGAGCGCATGTTGGGAGCCACCAGGGGGTACGAGCAGTACTTC. It translates to CASSQERMLGATRGYEQYF.

The chain uses TRBV24-1 and TRBJ2-1; TRBD1 or TRBD2 may be the D gene (5 bases each). V lost 4 bases and J 2 bases, leaving 11 bases between the germline ends. Germline CDR1 is KGHDR and CDR2 is SFDVKD. The CDR3 runs to 15 residues. In DNA form, the CDR3 reads TGTGCCACCAGTGACTCGGGACCGACCTACAATGAGCAGTTCTTC. It yields the protein CATSDSGPTYNEQFF.

This clonotype was seen only a few times. The chain combines TRBV30 with TRBJ2-7, with a possible D match to TRBD1 (6 bases). V was pared by 5 bases and J by 6 bases, with 11 bases between. Germline V gene data show CDR1 as GTSNPN and CDR2 as SVGIG (reference sequence). The CDR3 has 11 residues. CDR3 amino acids: CAWDTGSEQYF. In DNA, the CDR3 is TGTGCCTGGGATACAGGGTCCGAGCAGTACTTC.

This clonotype has more than one count but fewer than ten. V gene TRBV5-1 combines with J gene TRBJ2-4, with 8 bases matching TRBD1. The CDR3 is 15 residues long. J lost 5 bases, V lost 4 bases, and 8 bases had no gene match. The germline CDR1 and CDR2 sequences are SGHRS and YFSETQ. CDR3 coding DNA: TGCGCCAGCAGCCAAAACGGACAGGGCGAAAACATTCAGTACTTC. Translating gives CASSQNGQGENIQYF.

Only a few counts were recorded for this clonotype. The chain is built from TRBV4-1 and TRBJ2-2, with D possibly TRBD1 on 5 matching bases. Germline loops: CDR1 MGHRA, CDR2 YSYEKL. This CDR3 comprises 15 residues. V shed 2 bases and J shed 3 bases, with 10 bases lying between them. As DNA, the CDR3 is TGCGCCAGCAGCCAATCTTCCAGGGACACCGGGGAGCTGTTTTTT. It translates to CASSQSSRDTGELFF.

The gene calls are TRBV12-3 or TRBV12-4 and TRBJ1-2; 7 positions match TRBD1. The junction had 10 bases not matched to a gene; V was cut back by 6 bases and J by 6 bases. The CDR3 is 14 amino acids. The CDR3 sequence: CASSPDRVLDGYTF. The DNA for the CDR3 is TGTGCCAGCAGCCCCGACAGGGTTTTGGATGGCTACACCTTC.

The count of this clonotype is one. This sequence joins TRBV10-3 and TRBJ1-2; D ambiguous. This CDR3 has 13 amino acids. Trimming removed 2 bases from V and 3 bases from J, with 7 bases in between. Germline CDR1 reads ENHRY; CDR2 reads SYGVKD. In DNA, the CDR3 is TGTGCCATCAGTGAGGCGGAAGACTATGGCTACACCTTC. It translates to CAISEAEDYGYTF.

V usage is TRBV12-3 or TRBV12-4 and J usage is TRBJ2-4; tentative D call: TRBD1 (6 bases). The length of the CDR3 is 12 residues. Between the trimmed V and J ends, which lost 8 bases and 6 bases, there was a span of 11 bases. CDR3 nucleotides: TGTGCCAGCCAGGGGCGACTAAACATTCAGTACTTC. It specifies CASQGRLNIQYF.

The sample holds a few counts of this clonotype. The rearrangement links TRBV7-9 to TRBJ2-3; 8 bases map to TRBD2. J lost 6 bases, V lost 7 bases, and 12 bases had no gene match. The CDR3 sequence is 15 residues long. Germline values: CDR1 SEHNR, CDR2 FQNEAQ (reference sequence). The CDR3 sequence is CASTESRGGRDTQYF. Written as DNA, the CDR3 is TGTGCCAGCACCGAGAGTCGGGGGGGCAGGGATACGCAGTATTTT.

This clonotype was observed a handful of times. V gene TRBV12-3 or TRBV12-4 combines with J gene TRBJ2-7; 7 nucleotides align to TRBD1. After removal of 6 bases from V and 0 bases from J, the junction contained 8 bases not matched to a gene. The CDR3 is 15 amino acids. CDR3 sequence: CASSPTAGGSYEQYF. CDR3 sequence (DNA): TGTGCCAGCAGCCCCACCGCAGGGGGCTCCTACGAGCAGTACTTC.

The table lists this clonotype with many counts. This chain joins TRBV12-3 or TRBV12-4 and TRBJ2-5; no firm D call. Trimming cost V 6 bases and J 4 bases, with 9 bases left between them. This CDR3 spans 12 amino acids. Here the CDR3 reads CASSPRGETQYF. As DNA, the CDR3 is TGTGCCAGCAGCCCGAGAGGAGAGACCCAGTACTTC.

The sample holds a few counts of this clonotype. This rearrangement joins TRBV5-1 to TRBJ1-2, with D uncertain. Between the trimmed V and J ends, which lost 1 base and 6 bases, there was a span of 10 bases. This CDR3 has 13 amino acids. CDR1 and CDR2 (germline): SGHRS, YFSETQ. The CDR3 DNA reads TGCGCCAGCAGCTTGATTCTACAAAATGGCTACACCTTC. Translation: CASSLILQNGYTF.

The V gene is TRBV30, the J gene TRBJ1-5; 8 bases are a match to TRBD1. The CDR3 runs 16 residues. CDR1 GTSNPN and CDR2 SVGIG come from the germline V gene (reference sequence). V shed 3 bases and J 0 bases; nucleotides not matched to a gene: 7. Written as DNA, the CDR3 is TGTGCCTGGAGCGCCGGGACAGGTTATAGCAATCAGCCCCAGCATTTT. As protein: CAWSAGTGYSNQPQHF.

The V call is TRBV5-1, the J call TRBJ1-2; the D gene is possibly TRBD1 (6 bases). There are 16 residues in the CDR3. V lost 0 bases, J lost 4 bases, and 16 bases lay in between. CDR1 is SGHRS, CDR2 YFSETQ, per germline. CDR3 sequence reads: CASSLGPTGTGYGYTF. Here the CDR3 DNA reads TGCGCCAGCAGCTTGGGACCTACAGGGACGGGCTATGGCTACACCTTC. Full variable domain (remainder filled in from reference TRBV5-1 and TRBJ1-2): KAGVTQTPRYLIKTRGQQVTLSCSPISGHRSVSWYQQTPGQGLQFLFEYFSETQRNKGNFPGRFSGRQFSNSRSEMNVSTLELGDSALYLCASSLGPTGTGYGYTFGSGTRLTVV.

The chain combines TRBV4-2 with TRBJ2-1; D is possibly TRBD1 (5 bases). The CDR3 spans 14 residues. Trimming cost V 0 bases and J 6 bases, with 9 bases left between them. Germline CDR1 reads LGHNA; CDR2 reads YNFKEQ. CDR3: CASSQEVRANEQFF. CDR3 nucleotides: TGTGCCAGCAGCCAAGAAGTCAGGGCCAATGAGCAGTTCTTC.

The rearrangement joins TRBV5-1 to TRBJ2-7, with 7 bases matching TRBD1. The CDR3 totals 15 residues. V lost 4 bases to trimming and J lost 0 bases; unmatched junction nucleotides: 7. Germline values: CDR1 SGHRS, CDR2 YFSETQ. Written as DNA, the CDR3 is TGCGCCAGCAGCGATGGACAGGAGAGCTCCTACGAGCAGTACTTC. This encodes CASSDGQESSYEQYF.